In its sample, the clone carrying this T cell receptor (beta chain) was seen many times. Its antigen is unidentified. Germline V gene sequence: CDR1 SQVTM, CDR2 ANQGSEA. V shed 3 bases, J shed 7 bases, and the junction held 0 bases outside the gene matches. This CDR3 comprises 11 residues. This sample is drawn from a study of Graves' ophthalmopathy and Graves' hyperthyroidism. RNA transcripts were the template, and TCR beta CDR3 regions were amplified from them. First-round RT-PCR used HTBI primers; second-round multiplex PCR followed. TCRdb reprocessed the multiplex PCR reads via MiXCR and lists one record per CDR3 protein. The sample shows 300,000 to 450,000 distinct CDR3 sequences, about 17% of them seen only once. Findings of the study overall: Predictions made by the model for ophthalmopathy progression reached roughly 70% sensitivity and around 72% specificity. Sensitivity reached roughly 90% and specificity approximately 81% for a 13-signature model separating ophthalmopathy from stable hyperthyroidism.

Hyperthyroidism showing no ophthalmopathy within 18 months of follow-up was stable. The authors enrolled newly diagnosed hyperthyroidism patients aged 18 to 65 with under 2 months' duration. The rearrangement links TRBV29-1 to TRBJ1-1; 9 nucleotides align to TRBD1. The clonotype comes from an adult woman with stable Graves' hyperthyroidism. The material sequenced was peripheral blood. CDR3 loop: CSVEGQGEAFF. CDR3 bases: TGCAGCGTTGAGGGACAGGGTGAAGCTTTCTTT.